The 28 T cell receptor beta chains presented below share a single source sample, sequenced in a study of Ad26.COV2.S vaccination and SARS-CoV-2 variants. Data came from immunoSEQ multiplex PCR; TCRdb stores just in-frame clones and leaves some out. The sample shows about 400,000 clones, about 89% of them seen only once. Treatment indicated: some 20 received Ad26.COV2.S at low or high dose, single or two shots; about 5 received placebo; per-sample allocation not given. The samples date from day 63 after the first vaccine or placebo injection. Source: peripheral blood, taken in a trial of Ad26.COV2.S vaccine versus placebo. The source of these receptors is a person aged 18-65 years who received the Ad26.COV2.S COVID-19 vaccine or a placebo.

The gene calls are TRBV2 and TRBJ2-3; TRBD2 might be the D (7 bases). The length of the CDR3 is 15 residues. Deletions cut 7 bases from V and 4 bases from J, with 18 bases between. The germline gives CDR1 SNHLY, CDR2 FYNNEI. For the CDR3, the DNA is TGTGCCAGCACTGACATCCGGGGGGCAGCAGATACGCAGTATTTT. This codes for CASTDIRGAADTQYF.

The V gene is TRBV28, the J gene TRBJ2-2; weak D call: TRBD2 (6 bases). The V end lost 5 bases, the J end lost 4 bases, and 14 bases lay between the germline ends. Per the germline V gene, CDR1 is MDHEN and CDR2 is SYDVKM. The CDR3 totals 15 residues. CDR3 protein: CASSRGSSGTGELFF. CDR3 in DNA: TGTGCCAGCAGTCGAGGGAGTAGCGGCACCGGGGAGCTGTTTTTT.

This rearrangement joins TRBV7-2 to TRBJ2-7; 9 nucleotides align to TRBD1. The germline CDR1 and CDR2 sequences are SGHTA and FQGNSA. V lost 1 base, J lost 5 bases, and 3 bases stayed unmatched. The CDR3 consists of 14 residues. CDR3 bases: TGTGCCAGCAGCTTAGAACAGGGGGCGGACGAGCAGTACTTC. Protein product: CASSLEQGADEQYF.

The chain joins TRBV18 to TRBJ2-3; 7 bases are a match to TRBD2. The length of the CDR3 is 17 residues. The V segment lost 1 base and the J segment 3 bases; nucleotides outside the gene matches: 10. Germline V CDR1 and CDR2: KGHSH, LQKENI. CDR3 in DNA: TGTGCCAGCTCACCACGGTCCGGCGGGAGTAGGACAGATACGCAGTATTTT. This sequence encodes CASSPRSGGSRTDTQYF.

Comment on this clone: Different DNA sequences within this sample yield the same CDR3. The genes are TRBV18 and TRBJ2-3, with 11 nucleotides matching TRBD2. CDR1 is KGHSH and CDR2 is LQKENI in the germline V gene. V was clipped by 6 bases and J by 4 bases; unmatched bases: 6. CDR3 size: 15 residues. The CDR3 nucleotides read TGTGCCAGCTCCCAATTAGCGGGAGGGGCAGATACGCAGTATTTT. It codes for CASSQLAGGADTQYF.

The V and J genes are TRBV28 and TRBJ1-2, with unresolved D. The length of the CDR3 is 17 residues. Trimming took 4 bases from V and 7 from J, leaving 25 bases between them. Germline V CDR1 and CDR2: MDHEN, SYDVKM. CDR3 coding DNA: TGTGCCAGCAGTTCCCATGTGGTTCGAATGGTCCTCTCTGGCTACACCTTC. Its translation: CASSSHVVRMVLSGYTF.

The chain couples TRBV19 to TRBJ1-5, with unresolved D. CDR1 and CDR2 (germline): LNHDA, SQIVND (reference sequence). Trimming stripped 6 bases from V and 4 bases from J, with 10 bases between. This CDR3 has 13 amino acids. The CDR3 coding sequence is TGTGCCAGTAGGCTGACGGGGAATCAGCCCCAGCATTTT. Translated: CASRLTGNQPQHF.

This clone was counted a few times. This chain joins TRBV19 and TRBJ1-2; the match to TRBD1 covers 9 bases. Germline V CDR1 and CDR2: LNHDA, SQIVND (reference sequence). J lost 0 bases, V lost 4 bases, and 0 bases had no gene match. The CDR3 has 14 residues. The CDR3 bases are TGTGCCAGTAGTAGGGACAGGGCTAACTATGGCTACACCTTC. It specifies CASSRDRANYGYTF. Drawing the rest from reference TRBV19 and TRBJ1-2, the complete variable domain is DGGITQSPKYLFRKEGQNVTLSCEQNLNHDAMYWYRQDPGQGLRLIYYSQIVNDFQKGDIAEGYSVSREKKESFPLTVTSAQKNPTAFYLCASSRDRANYGYTFGSGTRLTVV.

The V call is TRBV7-9, the J call TRBJ2-1; 10 bases agree with TRBD1. Unmatched junction bases numbered 3, after V lost 4 bases and J lost 6 bases. Per the germline V gene, CDR1 is SEHNR and CDR2 is FQNEAQ (reference sequence). This CDR3 region has 14 residues. In nucleotides, the CDR3 is TGTGCCAGCAGCTGGGGACAGGGGCGCAATGAGCAGTTCTTC. The encoded protein is CASSWGQGRNEQFF.

The genes are TRBV5-1 and TRBJ2-3; the D is unclear. The germline V gene has CDR1 SGHRS and CDR2 YFSETQ. The CDR3 consists of 12 residues. Trimming shortened V by 7 bases and J by 2 bases, and 8 bases separated the two germline ends. The CDR3 nucleotides read TGCGCCAGCCCCGCCACCACAGATACGCAGTATTTT. Translating it yields CASPATTDTQYF.

V is TRBV2 and J is TRBJ1-2; no clear D gene. V was shortened by 5 bases and J by 0 bases, with 13 bases between the two germline ends. Germline lookup yields CDR1 SNHLY and CDR2 FYNNEI. CDR3 length: 15 amino acids. The CDR3 nucleotides are TGTGCCAGCAGTCAAGAGCGGACGGCTAACTATGGCTACACCTTC. Translated, it gives CASSQERTANYGYTF.

The chain is built from TRBV3-1 (or the pseudogene TRBV3-2) and TRBJ1-4, with no clear D. Germline CDR1 reads LGHDT; CDR2 reads YNNKEL (reference sequence). V lost 3 bases and J lost 8, with 7 bases in between. The CDR3 length is 12 residues. Here the CDR3 DNA reads TGTGCCAGCAGCCAGACCCGAGAAAAACTGTTTTTT. It codes for CASSQTREKLFF.

This clone appeared once. J is TRBJ1-1 and V is TRBV12-5; D is unclear. With 1 base removed from V and 5 bases from J, the gap between germline ends came to 5 bases. The germline gives CDR1 LGHNT, CDR2 FRNRAP. The CDR3 covers 12 residues. CDR3 sequence reads: CASGLESTEAFF. The CDR3 DNA reads as TGTGCTAGTGGTTTGGAAAGTACTGAAGCTTTCTTT.

The V and J genes are TRBV13 and TRBJ1-2; D uncertain. The CDR3 covers 14 residues. V lost 1 base and J 2 bases, leaving 8 bases between the germline ends. CDR1 PRHDT and CDR2 FYEKMQ come from the germline V gene (reference sequence). The CDR3 here is CASSLAGDNYGYTF. The CDR3 DNA sequence: TGTGCCAGCAGCTTAGCAGGCGACAACTATGGCTACACCTTC.

The J gene is TRBJ2-1, the V gene TRBV7-3, with 14 bases lining up with TRBD2. Germline assignment: CDR1 SGHTA and CDR2 FQGTGA. V lost 4 bases and J lost 5; bases outside the gene matches: 16. The CDR3 spans 20 residues. As DNA, the CDR3 is TGTGCCAGCAGCTCCATACCGGGACTAGCGGGAGTATCTAAGGACAATGAGCAGTTCTTC. As protein: CASSSIPGLAGVSKDNEQFF.

V is TRBV11-3 and J is TRBJ2-5; TRBD2 matches at 7 bases. Germline V gives CDR1 SGHNT, CDR2 YENEEA. The CDR3 totals 16 residues. After removal of 4 bases from V and 5 bases from J, the junction contained 13 bases not matched to a gene. In DNA form, the CDR3 reads TGTGCCAGCAGCTCCCCCACCCCAGCGGGAATCGAGACCCAGTACTTC. It codes for CASSSPTPAGIETQYF.

The chain combines TRBV3-1 (or the pseudogene TRBV3-2) with TRBJ2-3, with 7 positions matching TRBD2. The CDR3 runs to 15 residues. V shed 4 bases and J 4 bases; nucleotides not matched to a gene: 8. CDR1 and CDR2 (germline): LGHDT, YNNKEL (reference sequence). The DNA for the CDR3 is TGTGCCAGCAGCCGGGGGGGGAGTCGCGCAGATACGCAGTATTTT. It is translated as CASSRGGSRADTQYF.

J is TRBJ2-7 and V is TRBV7-9; unclear D gene. V lost 1 base, J lost 5 bases, and 12 bases lay in between. The length of the CDR3 is 14 residues. Germline-derived CDR1 and CDR2 are SEHNR and FQNEAQ (reference sequence). CDR3 nucleotide sequence: TGTGCCAGCAGCTTAGGCGGCAGGAGCGACGAGCAGTACTTC. Encoded protein: CASSLGGRSDEQYF. The entire variable domain, with the rest obtained from reference TRBV7-9 and TRBJ2-7, is as follows: DTGVSQNPRHKITKRGQNVTFRCDPISEHNRLYWYRQTLGQGPEFLTYFQNEAQLEKSRLLSDRFSAERPKGSFSTLEIQRTEQGDSAMYLCASSLGGRSDEQYFGPGTRLTVT.

The chain employs TRBV19 and TRBJ2-5; perhaps TRBD1 as D (6 bases). Trimming pared 5 bases from V and 5 bases from J, leaving 15 bases between. Germline-derived CDR1 and CDR2 are LNHDA and SQIVND (reference sequence). This CDR3 has 14 residues. The CDR3 spells CASSPRTVVETQYF. The CDR3 DNA sequence: TGTGCCAGTAGTCCCCGGACAGTGGTCGAGACCCAGTACTTC.

This clone was seen only once. The V and J genes are TRBV3-1 (or the pseudogene TRBV3-2) and TRBJ2-1; D gene unclear. Germline CDR1 and CDR2: LGHDT and YNNKEL (reference sequence). Trimming pared 1 base from V and 9 bases from J, leaving 10 bases between. The CDR3 totals 13 residues. In nucleotides, the CDR3 is TGTGCCAGCAGCCAAGGCGGCGTAATTGAGCAGTTCTTC. Translation gives CASSQGGVIEQFF.

The V gene is TRBV7-9, the J gene TRBJ2-7; D is unclear. Between the trimmed V and J ends, which lost 1 base and 3 bases, there was a span of 10 bases. Germline V gene lookup returns CDR1 SEHNR and CDR2 FQNEAQ (reference sequence). CDR3 length equals 14 residues. DNA of the CDR3: TGTGCCAGCAGCTTAGACGGTGTAGGCTACGAGCAGTACTTC. Translated, it gives CASSLDGVGYEQYF.

The chain recombines TRBV5-6 with TRBJ1-2; 9 positions match TRBD1. The CDR3 contains 16 residues. J gave up 5 bases and V 8 bases, and 16 bases lay outside the gene matches. From germline, CDR1 is SGHDT and CDR2 YYEEEE. Here the CDR3 reads CASRHGGTGRSYGYTF. CDR3 in DNA: TGTGCCAGTCGACACGGGGGGACAGGGAGGAGTTATGGCTACACCTTC.

J is TRBJ2-2 and V is TRBV2; 10 bases agree with TRBD2. The CDR3 consists of 16 residues. The V and J ends lost 7 bases and 2 bases, in that order; junction bases with no gene match: 7. CDR1 and CDR2 (germline): SNHLY, FYNNEI. The CDR3 sequence is CASKVSGRANTGELFF. CDR3 DNA: TGTGCCAGCAAAGTCAGCGGGAGGGCCAACACCGGGGAGCTGTTTTTT.

V gene TRBV5-4 combines with J gene TRBJ2-6, with 9 bases identical to TRBD2. This CDR3 contains 18 residues. V lost 1 base and J lost 0; bases outside the gene matches: 5. Per the germline V gene, CDR1 is SGHNT and CDR2 is YYREEE (reference sequence). Written as DNA, the CDR3 is TGTGCCAGCAGCTTGCGGCTAGCGGGAATCTCTGGGGCCAACGTCCTGACTTTC. It encodes CASSLRLAGISGANVLTF.

The rearrangement links TRBV5-6 to TRBJ2-1, with a possible D match to TRBD1 (6 bases). Germline V CDR1 and CDR2: SGHDT, YYEEEE. V was trimmed by 4 bases and J by 1 base, leaving 12 bases between them. This CDR3 is 15 amino acids long. The CDR3 is CASSPDRPSYNEQFF. CDR3 nucleotide sequence: TGTGCCAGCAGCCCTGACAGGCCGTCCTACAATGAGCAGTTCTTC.

The chain couples TRBV25-1 to TRBJ1-2; D may be TRBD1 (5 bases). The length of the CDR3 is 13 residues. The V gene lost 6 bases and the J gene lost 5 bases, with 13 bases spanning the gap. The germline CDR1 and CDR2 sequences are MGHDK and SYGVNS. The DNA for the CDR3 is TGTGCCAGCAGCCCCCCCGGGGGTTATGGCTACACCTTC. Protein sequence: CASSPPGGYGYTF.

CDR3 region: CASSQDGSGSGGETQYF. The CDR3 nucleotides are TGTGCCAGCAGCCAAGATGGTAGCGGCTCAGGGGGAGAGACCCAGTACTTC. J is TRBJ2-5 and V is TRBV3-1 (or the pseudogene TRBV3-2); D possibly corresponds to TRBD1 (7 bases). Trimming pared 0 bases from V and 4 bases from J, leaving 18 bases between. The CDR3 runs to 17 residues. CDR1 is LGHDT and CDR2 is YNNKEL in the germline V gene (reference sequence).

The chain combines TRBV5-8 with TRBJ1-3; maybe TRBD1 (5 bases). Trimming stripped 4 bases from V and 3 bases from J, with 11 bases between. Per germline, CDR1 SGHTS and CDR2 YDEGEE. This CDR3 has 14 residues. The CDR3 reads CASSLRRGGNTIYF. CDR3 DNA sequence: TGTGCCAGCAGCCTGAGGAGGGGTGGAAACACCATATATTTT. The variable domain in full, completed from reference TRBV5-8 and TRBJ1-3, reads EAGVTQSPTHLIKTRGQQATLRCSPISGHTSVYWYQQALGLGLQFLLWYDEGEERNRGNFPPRFSGRQFPNYSSELNVNALELEDSALYLCASSLRRGGNTIYFGEGSWLTVV.